A single sample gave rise to the 21 T cell receptor beta chains below, sequenced in a study of Graves' ophthalmopathy and Graves' hyperthyroidism. RNA transcripts yielded amplified TCR beta CDR3 regions. After a first-round RT-PCR with HTBI primers, a second-round multiplex PCR was run. TCRdb redid the calling of the multiplex PCR reads with MiXCR, one entry per CDR3 protein. The sample has about 740,000 distinct CDR3 sequences; around 40% are singletons. The specimen sequenced was peripheral blood. The receptors were gathered from an adult man with Graves' ophthalmopathy.

This clonotype showed up many times. The chain has TRBV7-8 and TRBJ1-5; D gene unclear. V was clipped by 4 bases and J by 2 bases, with 12 bases between them. The CDR3 is 15 residues long. Germline CDR1 reads SGHVS; CDR2 reads FQNEAQ. Here the CDR3 DNA reads TGTGCCAGCAGCTCACCTTTGGGAGGCAATCAGCCCCAGCATTTT. Encoded protein: CASSSPLGGNQPQHF.

The V gene is TRBV29-1, the J gene TRBJ1-2, with D hard to call. CDR3 length: 14 amino acids. Trimming took off 6 bases at V and 5 bases at J, with 19 bases between the two ends. Germline V gene sequence: CDR1 SQVTM, CDR2 ANQGSEA. CDR3 sequence reads: CSVQPDGISYGYTF. The CDR3 DNA sequence: TGCAGCGTCCAACCGGACGGAATTTCGTATGGCTACACCTTC.

This clonotype was observed a handful of times. The DNA for the CDR3 is TGTGCCAGCAGCCTACTCTCAAGGGGGTCGGTCACTGAAGCTTTCTTT. Translating it yields CASSLLSRGSVTEAFF. The chain joins TRBV7-3 to TRBJ1-1, with a possible D match to TRBD1 (6 bases). The CDR3 runs 16 residues. Germline values: CDR1 SGHTA, CDR2 FQGTGA. V gave up 5 bases and J gave up 4 bases, with 20 bases separating them.

The chain employs TRBV7-9 and TRBJ2-6; D not resolved. V lost 8 bases and J lost 0, with 14 bases in between. The CDR3 contains 16 residues. Germline V lookup: CDR1 SEHNR, CDR2 FQNEAQ (reference sequence). CDR3 residues: CASGLRATSGANVLTF. The CDR3 DNA reads TGTGCCAGCGGCCTTCGAGCAACCTCTGGGGCCAACGTCCTGACTTTC.

The chain links TRBV20-1 to TRBJ1-4, with a possible D match to TRBD1 (6 bases). Germline values: CDR1 DFQATT, CDR2 SNEGSKA (reference sequence). The CDR3 spans 13 residues. V lost 5 bases and J lost 6, with 13 bases in between. The CDR3 DNA reads TGCAGTGCTCCCCGGGACACGGATGAAAAACTGTTTTTT. It is translated as CSAPRDTDEKLFF.

The V and J genes are TRBV2 and TRBJ2-7; TRBD1 is a possible D gene (5 bases). Trimming left V 5 bases short and J 0 bases short, with 14 bases between. CDR1 and CDR2 (germline): SNHLY, FYNNEI. This CDR3 spans 15 amino acids. CDR3 sequence reads: CASSRQTRSSYEQYF. In DNA form, the CDR3 reads TGTGCCAGCAGTAGACAGACAAGAAGCTCCTACGAGCAGTACTTC.

This clonotype has more than one count but fewer than ten. V and J are TRBV2 and TRBJ1-6; D uncertain. The ends were cut back, 8 bases at V and 8 bases at J, with 13 bases in the middle. Germline-derived CDR1 and CDR2 are SNHLY and FYNNEI. The CDR3 spans 13 residues. The CDR3 DNA is TGTGCCAGCCAAGGAACCCTTGATTCACCCCTCCACTTT. Amino acid sequence: CASQGTLDSPLHF. The whole variable domain, remainder taken from reference TRBV2 and TRBJ1-6, is EPEVTQTPSHQVTQMGQEVILRCVPISNHLYFYWYRQILGQKVEFLVSFYNNEISEKSEIFDDQFSVERPDGSNFTLKIRSTKLEDSAMYFCASQGTLDSPLHFGNGTRLTVT.

This clonotype was counted ten times or more. The gene calls are TRBV7-3 and TRBJ1-2; no firm D call. Germline V gene data show CDR1 as SGHTA and CDR2 as FQGTGA. V lost 5 bases, J lost 4 bases, and 23 bases lay in between. The CDR3 runs to 17 residues. Here the CDR3 reads CASSTTLLQNQSYGYTF. CDR3 coding DNA: TGTGCCAGCAGCACAACCCTCCTACAGAACCAAAGCTATGGCTACACCTTC.

The CDR3 loop reads CASSEAGTLYEQYF. CDR3 coding DNA: TGTGCCAGCAGTGAAGCCGGGACTTTATACGAGCAGTACTTC. The chain recombines TRBV6-1 with TRBJ2-7; maybe TRBD2 (6 bases). Germline V lookup: CDR1 MNHNS, CDR2 SASEGT. The V end was cut by 0 bases, the J end by 4 bases, with 10 bases between. The CDR3 sequence is 14 residues long.

The rearrangement links TRBV7-9 to TRBJ2-7; 9 bases agree with TRBD2. The length of the CDR3 is 16 residues. Germline V gene data show CDR1 as SEHNR and CDR2 as FQNEAQ (reference sequence). V gave up 5 bases and J gave up 5 bases; unmatched junction bases: 13. CDR3 protein: CASSRGPGLAFNEQYF. CDR3 sequence (DNA): TGTGCCAGCAGCCGAGGGCCCGGACTAGCGTTCAACGAGCAGTACTTC.

This clonotype was seen repeatedly, ten times or more. The V and J genes are TRBV20-1 and TRBJ2-7; D gene uncertain. The CDR3 has 15 residues. Germline V lookup: CDR1 DFQATT, CDR2 SNEGSKA (reference sequence). V lost 3 bases and J lost 3, with 18 bases in between. CDR3 protein: CSAREPVSVGYEQYF. In nucleotides, the CDR3 is TGCAGTGCTAGGGAACCCGTGAGTGTTGGCTACGAGCAGTACTTC.

This chain uses TRBV29-1 with TRBJ2-5, with D unclear. This CDR3 comprises 10 residues. Germline V gives CDR1 SQVTM, CDR2 ANQGSEA. Between the trimmed V and J ends, which lost 1 base and 7 bases, there was a span of 4 bases. The CDR3 bases are TGCAGCGTTGAAGGCGGGACCCAGTACTTC. Protein sequence: CSVEGGTQYF.

V gene TRBV20-1 combines with J gene TRBJ2-7; maybe TRBD2 (6 bases). This CDR3 spans 14 amino acids. Germline V gene lookup returns CDR1 DFQATT and CDR2 SNEGSKA (reference sequence). Trimming removed 1 base from V and 7 bases from J, with 17 bases in between. The DNA for the CDR3 is TGCAGTGCTAGAGGGGGACTTAGTCGTGAGGAGCAGTACTTC. Translated, it gives CSARGGLSREEQYF.

The rearrangement joins TRBV7-9 to TRBJ2-7; 8 nucleotides agree with TRBD1. V shed 8 bases, J shed 6 bases, and the junction held 9 bases outside the gene matches. There are 13 residues in the CDR3. Per the germline V gene, CDR1 is SEHNR and CDR2 is FQNEAQ (reference sequence). The CDR3 bases are TGTGCCAGCTCAGCCAGAGGGACAGGCGAGCAGTACTTC. Translation gives CASSARGTGEQYF.

The rearrangement joins TRBV12-5 to TRBJ1-5; D is unresolved. CDR1 and CDR2 (germline): LGHNT, FRNRAP. Trimming took 9 bases from V and 1 from J, leaving 10 bases between them. The CDR3 has 13 amino acids. Written as DNA, the CDR3 is TGTGCTAGCGCCCCGGGGAGCAATCAGCCCCAGCATTTT. Protein sequence: CASAPGSNQPQHF.

The chain uses TRBV15 and TRBJ1-2; TRBD1 might be the D (6 bases). The CDR3 runs to 16 residues. Trimming shortened V by 1 base and J by 0 bases, and 12 bases separated the two germline ends. Per germline, CDR1 LNHNV and CDR2 YYDKDF (reference sequence). The CDR3 loop is CATSRADRLTNYGYTF. The CDR3 coding sequence is TGTGCCACCAGCAGAGCAGACAGGCTTACTAACTATGGCTACACCTTC.

The CDR3 loop is CSVRPAGTGQGYTF. CDR3 nucleotide sequence: TGCAGCGTTCGCCCCGCAGGGACAGGGCAAGGCTACACCTTC. The chain couples TRBV29-1 to TRBJ1-2; TRBD1 agrees at 9 bases. The junction had 12 bases not matched to a gene; V was cut back by 5 bases and J by 8 bases. The CDR3 covers 14 residues. Germline CDR1 is SQVTM and CDR2 is ANQGSEA.

The chain combines TRBV5-1 with TRBJ1-2; D may be TRBD1 (6 bases). Trimming removed 3 bases at V and 5 bases at J, with 11 bases between. This CDR3 is 13 amino acids long. CDR1 is SGHRS, CDR2 YFSETQ, per germline. CDR3 in DNA: TGCGCCAGCAGCTACGGGACAATTTATGGCTACACCTTC. Translation gives CASSYGTIYGYTF.

The chain combines TRBV7-2 with TRBJ1-3, with D hard to call. Germline V gene lookup returns CDR1 SGHTA and CDR2 FQGNSA. The CDR3 is 15 amino acids. V lost 2 bases to trimming and J lost 0 bases, with 8 bases between them. The CDR3 DNA reads as TGTGCCAGCAGCTTAACCGATTACTCTGGAAACACCATATATTTT. Translating it yields CASSLTDYSGNTIYF. Variable domain in full (rest from reference TRBV7-2 and TRBJ1-3): GAGVSQSPSNKVTEKGKDVELRCDPISGHTALYWYRQSLGQGLEFLIYFQGNSAPDKSGLPSDRFSAERTGGSVSTLTIQRTQQEDSAVYLCASSLTDYSGNTIYFGEGSWLTVV.

The rearrangement joins TRBV6-7 to TRBJ1-5; 7 bases map to TRBD1. TRBV6-7 is labeled an ORF, and its function is uncertain. CDR3 length: 15 residues. Trimming cost V 6 bases and J 3 bases; bases outside gene matches: 8. The CDR3 nucleotides read TGTGCCAGCAGCTTAGACAGGGCACTCAATCAGCCCCAGCATTTT. This encodes CASSLDRALNQPQHF.

This clonotype has at least ten counts. V is TRBV20-1 and J is TRBJ2-7, with 10 bases fitting TRBD1. Germline assignment: CDR1 DFQATT and CDR2 SNEGSKA (reference sequence). CDR3 length: 14 amino acids. J was trimmed by 2 bases and V by 2 bases; bases with no gene match: 3. In nucleotides, the CDR3 is TGCAGTGCTAGACCCGGGACAGGGGCCTACGAGCAGTACTTC. This sequence encodes CSARPGTGAYEQYF.